Here is one T cell receptor beta chain with its context. As yet, its antigen is unknown. The data stem from a study of CD8+CD57+ T cells in acquired aplastic anemia. Turning to the study itself: On average, sorted CD4+ and CD8+ cells gave roughly 3 ug of DNA. Findings of the study overall: In common between the patients and the controls were around 29 CD8+ CDR3 sequences. For CD8+ Simpson's diversity, patients and controls showed no significant difference.

Profiling that covered TCR beta VDJ and CDR3 relied on genomic DNA as its template. TCRdb independently ran MiXCR on the reads; one entry per CDR3 protein. The sample has 180,000 or so distinct CDR3 sequences; roughly 48% are singletons. The J segment lost 7 bases and the V segment lost 2 bases, leaving 9 bases of the junction unmatched. Looked up from germline, CDR1 is SGHRS and CDR2 is YFSETQ. This CDR3 has 16 residues. CD8+CD57+ cell expansion had been shown by flow cytometry in patients chosen for sequencing. The cohort consisted entirely of patients having severe acquired aplastic anemia. V usage is TRBV5-1 and J usage is TRBJ1-2, with 12 bases aligning to TRBD1. Sequenced material: sorted CD4+, CD8+, or CD8+CD57+ T cells (not recorded which) from PBMCs. This clonotype was obtained from a human donor with aplastic anemia. CDR3 loop: CASSFVPGQGAVGYTF. The CDR3 DNA reads as TGCGCCAGCAGCTTTGTCCCGGGACAGGGGGCAGTTGGCTACACCTTC.